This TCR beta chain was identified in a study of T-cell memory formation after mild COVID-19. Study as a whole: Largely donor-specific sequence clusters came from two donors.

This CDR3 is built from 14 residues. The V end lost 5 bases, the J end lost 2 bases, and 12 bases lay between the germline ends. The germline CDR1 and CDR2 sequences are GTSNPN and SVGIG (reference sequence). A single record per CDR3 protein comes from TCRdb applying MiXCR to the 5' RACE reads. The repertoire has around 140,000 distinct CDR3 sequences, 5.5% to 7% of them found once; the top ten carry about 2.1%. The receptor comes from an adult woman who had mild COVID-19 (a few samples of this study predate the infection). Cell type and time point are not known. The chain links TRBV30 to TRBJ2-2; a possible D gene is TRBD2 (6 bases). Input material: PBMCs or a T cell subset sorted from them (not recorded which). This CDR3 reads CAWHRGFNTGELFF. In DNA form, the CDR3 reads TGTGCCTGGCATCGGGGGTTCAACACCGGGGAGCTGTTTTTT.